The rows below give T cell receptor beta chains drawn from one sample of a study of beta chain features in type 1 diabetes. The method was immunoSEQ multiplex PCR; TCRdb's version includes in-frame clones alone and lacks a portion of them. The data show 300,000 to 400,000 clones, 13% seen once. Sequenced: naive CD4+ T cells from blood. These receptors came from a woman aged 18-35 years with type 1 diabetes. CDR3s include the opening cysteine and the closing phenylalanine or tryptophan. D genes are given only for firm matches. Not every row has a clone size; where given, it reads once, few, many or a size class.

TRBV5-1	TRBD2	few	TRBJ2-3	CASSLLAASTDTQYF	TGCGCCAGCAGCTTACTAGCGGCAAGCACAGATACGCAGTATTTT
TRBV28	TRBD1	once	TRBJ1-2	CASSSWTGFPPNYGYTF	TGTGCCAGCAGTTCCTGGACAGGGTTTCCCCCTAACTATGGCTACACCTTC
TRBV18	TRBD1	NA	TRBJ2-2	CASSPGHRGTNTGELFF	TGTGCCAGCTCACCTGGGCACAGGGGTACTAACACCGGGGAGCTGTTTTTT
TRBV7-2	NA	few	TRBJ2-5	CASSPGDRKTQYF	TGTGCCAGCAGCCCCGGGGATCGGAAGACCCAGTACTTC
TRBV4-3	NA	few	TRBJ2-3	CASSHAGEAGDTQYF	TGCGCCAGCAGCCATGCCGGAGAGGCGGGAGATACGCAGTATTTT
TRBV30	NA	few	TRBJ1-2	CAHRDRANYGYTF	TGTGCCCACAGGGACCGAGCTAACTATGGCTACACCTTC
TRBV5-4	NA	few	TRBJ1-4	CASSSRGGLGEKLFF	TGTGCCAGCAGCTCCCGGGGGGGCTTGGGTGAAAAACTGTTTTTT
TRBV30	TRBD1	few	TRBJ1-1	CAWSVRDRVGTEAFF	TGTGCCTGGAGTGTACGGGACAGGGTAGGCACTGAAGCTTTCTTT
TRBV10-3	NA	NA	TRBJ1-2	CAISGGYTF	TGTGCCATCTCCGGTGGCTACACCTTC
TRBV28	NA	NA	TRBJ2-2	CASSLSGTGNTGELFF	TGTGCCAGCAGTTTAAGCGGGACAGGGAACACCGGGGAGCTGTTTTTT
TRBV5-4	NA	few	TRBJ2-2	CASSPARSRTGELFF	TGTGCCAGCAGCCCCGCTAGATCAAGGACCGGGGAGCTGTTTTTT
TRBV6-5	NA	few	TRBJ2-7	CASSNSGEQYF	TGTGCCAGCAGCAACAGTGGCGAGCAGTACTTC
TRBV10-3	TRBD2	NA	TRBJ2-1	CAISESGVRGLAGANEQFF	TGTGCCATCAGTGAGTCGGGTGTCAGGGGACTAGCGGGAGCCAATGAGCAGTTCTTC
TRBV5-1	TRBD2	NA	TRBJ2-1	CASSTSGPYNEQFF	TGCGCCAGCAGTACTAGCGGACCCTACAATGAGCAGTTCTTC
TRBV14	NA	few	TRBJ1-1	CASKGENTEAFF	TGTGCCAGCAAGGGGGAGAACACTGAAGCTTTCTTT
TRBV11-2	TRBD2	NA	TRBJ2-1	CASSRTGTSVGEQFF	TGTGCCAGCAGCAGAACCGGGACTAGCGTCGGTGAGCAGTTCTTC
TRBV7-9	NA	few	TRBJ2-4	CASTPGGGGLGKNIQYF	TGTGCCAGCACCCCTGGCGGCGGAGGGTTGGGCAAAAACATTCAGTACTTC